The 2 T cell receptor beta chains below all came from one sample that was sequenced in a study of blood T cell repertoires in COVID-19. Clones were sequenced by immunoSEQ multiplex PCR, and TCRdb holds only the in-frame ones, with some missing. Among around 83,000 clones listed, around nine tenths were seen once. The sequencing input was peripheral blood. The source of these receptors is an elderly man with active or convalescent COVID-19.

CDR3 sequence: CASKLGTNEKLFF. The CDR3, as DNA: TGTGCCAGTAAGCTCGGAACTAATGAAAAACTGTTTTTT. J is TRBJ1-4 and V is TRBV28, with D unresolved. The germline CDR1 and CDR2 sequences are MDHEN and SYDVKM. Trimming pared 9 bases from V and 1 base from J, leaving 9 bases between. The length of the CDR3 is 13 residues.

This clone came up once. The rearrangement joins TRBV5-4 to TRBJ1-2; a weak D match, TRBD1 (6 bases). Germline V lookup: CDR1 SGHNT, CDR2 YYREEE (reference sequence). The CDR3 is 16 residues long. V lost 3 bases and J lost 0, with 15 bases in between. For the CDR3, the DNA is TGTGCCAGCAGCTGGACAGCAACTACAGCTAACTATGGCTACACCTTC. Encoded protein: CASSWTATTANYGYTF.